The sequence of this TCR beta chain was determined in a study of blood T cell repertoires in COVID-19. Study information: T cells, B-cell-depleted T cells, or PBMCs supplied cDNA or gDNA.

CDR3 size: 15 residues. Deletions cut 4 bases from V and 4 bases from J, with 17 bases between. From germline, CDR1 is MNHEY and CDR2 SVGAGI. This clone was observed once. In the authors' workflow: Estimates of nucleated cell counts were drawn from the amplification of reference gene primers. Method: immunoSEQ multiplex PCR; TCRdb's copy keeps in-frame clones and lacks some. V and J calls plus clone size are reproduced from that table; the DNA served to infer D and trimming. This sample has more than 150,000 clones; around nine tenths occur once, and the top ten carry about 0.6%. The Seattle patients, enrolled during active infection, were followed longitudinally.

The sequencing sample was made of peripheral blood. This chain links TRBV6-5 with TRBJ2-7; tentatively, D is TRBD1 (6 bases). The TCR originated in a man aged 55 to 70 with COVID-19, enrolled during active disease. CDR3 region: CASSFGRGILYEQYF. DNA of the CDR3: TGTGCCAGCAGTTTCGGCAGGGGAATCCTATACGAGCAGTACTTC.